One TCR beta chain is described in this entry. What it binds is not known. The CDR3 sequence is 16 residues long. Germline-derived CDR1 and CDR2 are SGHTA and FQGNSA. After removal of 5 bases from V and 5 bases from J, the junction contained 12 bases not matched to a gene. This entry comes from a study of regulatory T cells in long-lasting Graves disease. Study findings and constraints: Persistent Graves' patients showed reduced TCR diversity versus newly diagnosed patients.

Documented time point: newly diagnosed GD, antithyroid drugs for less than 3 months. From PBMCs, RNA was extracted and then used to make the TCR library. Investigators prepared the TCR beta libraries by applying iRepertoire HTBI primers and Arm-PCR of CDR3 regions. Original processing methods: Samples collectively showed 62 TRBV and approximately 15 TRBJ segments. MiXCR was run by TCRdb on the multiplex PCR reads, yielding one entry per CDR3 protein. The V and J calls, along with clone size, are taken from TCRdb and not from the paper's own processing. The table records some 250,000 distinct CDR3 sequences, 18% of them present only once. The same specimen was also included in a second study, on T cells in Graves' hyperthyroidism and ophthalmopathy.

Here the sequenced sample was peripheral blood mononuclear cells (PBMCs), taken at new diagnosis, from a patient treated with antithyroid drugs. The rearrangement links TRBV7-2 to TRBJ1-5; TRBD1 aligns across 7 bases. This sequence originates from a woman in her 30s with Graves disease. The CDR3 sequence: CASSLRDRGGDQPQHF. DNA of the CDR3: TGTGCCAGCAGCCTCAGGGACAGAGGGGGGGATCAGCCCCAGCATTTT.